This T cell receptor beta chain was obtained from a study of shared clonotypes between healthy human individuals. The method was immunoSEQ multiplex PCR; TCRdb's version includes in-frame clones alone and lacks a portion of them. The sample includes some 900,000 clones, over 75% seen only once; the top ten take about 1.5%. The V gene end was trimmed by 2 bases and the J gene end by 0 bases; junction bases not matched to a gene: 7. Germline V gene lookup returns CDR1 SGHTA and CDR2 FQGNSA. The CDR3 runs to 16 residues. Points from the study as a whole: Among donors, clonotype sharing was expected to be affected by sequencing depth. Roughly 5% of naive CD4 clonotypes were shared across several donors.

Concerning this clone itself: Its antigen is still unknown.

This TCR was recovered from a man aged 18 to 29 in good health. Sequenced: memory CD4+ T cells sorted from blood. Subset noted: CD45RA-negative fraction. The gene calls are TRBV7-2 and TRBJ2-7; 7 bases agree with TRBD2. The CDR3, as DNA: TGTGCCAGCAGCTTAATTACGGGAGGCTTCTCCTACGAGCAGTACTTC. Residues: CASSLITGGFSYEQYF.